Sequencing of this TCR beta chain was carried out in a study of blood T cell repertoires in COVID-19. Authors' data handling: Nucleated cell counts were estimated from reference gene primer amplification. Data came from immunoSEQ multiplex PCR; TCRdb stores just in-frame clones and leaves some out. V, J and clone size reflect that table, while D and trimming were determined from the DNA. The table shows approximately 150,000 clones, with 80% to 90% occurring only once. The germline V gene has CDR1 SGHTA and CDR2 FQGNSA. The V gene end was trimmed by 3 bases and the J gene end by 1 base; junction bases not matched to a gene: 5. CDR3 size: 15 residues.

The sequenced sample consisted of peripheral blood. This chain uses TRBV7-2 with TRBJ1-1; 7 bases map to TRBD1. This receptor was identified in a woman aged 55-70 years with active COVID-19. The CDR3 protein is CASSLGGQTNTEAFF. DNA of the CDR3: TGTGCCAGCAGCTTGGGGGGACAGACGAACACTGAAGCTTTCTTT.